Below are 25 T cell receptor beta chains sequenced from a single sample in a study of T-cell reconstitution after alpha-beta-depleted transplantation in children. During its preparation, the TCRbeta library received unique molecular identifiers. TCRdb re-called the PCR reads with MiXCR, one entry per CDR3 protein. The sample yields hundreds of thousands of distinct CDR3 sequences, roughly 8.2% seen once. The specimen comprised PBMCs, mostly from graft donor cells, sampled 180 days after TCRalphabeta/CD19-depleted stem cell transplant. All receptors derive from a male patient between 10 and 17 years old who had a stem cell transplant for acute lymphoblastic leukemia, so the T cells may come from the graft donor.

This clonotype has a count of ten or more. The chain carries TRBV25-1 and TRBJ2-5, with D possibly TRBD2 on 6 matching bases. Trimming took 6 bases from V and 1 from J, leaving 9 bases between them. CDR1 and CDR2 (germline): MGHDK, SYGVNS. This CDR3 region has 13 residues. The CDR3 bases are TGTGCCAGCAGCAATAGCGGCCAAGAGACCCAGTACTTC. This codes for CASSNSGQETQYF.

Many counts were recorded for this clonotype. The DNA for the CDR3 is TGCGCCAGCAGCTTGGCGGAGGGCCCTATTGAGCAGTTCTTC. Amino acids: CASSLAEGPIEQFF. The rearrangement joins TRBV5-1 to TRBJ2-1; D perhaps matches TRBD2 (6 bases). Germline V lookup: CDR1 SGHRS, CDR2 YFSETQ. The V gene lost 0 bases and the J gene lost 9 bases, with 13 bases spanning the gap. The CDR3 is made up of 14 amino acids.

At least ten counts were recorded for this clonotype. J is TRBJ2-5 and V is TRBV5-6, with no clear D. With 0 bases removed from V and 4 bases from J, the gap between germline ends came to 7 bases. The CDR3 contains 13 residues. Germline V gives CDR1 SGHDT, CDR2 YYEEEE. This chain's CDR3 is CASSLGLLETQYF. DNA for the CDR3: TGTGCCAGCAGCTTGGGCCTGCTAGAGACCCAGTACTTC. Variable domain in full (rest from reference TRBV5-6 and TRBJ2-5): DAGVTQSPTHLIKTRGQQVTLRCSPKSGHDTVSWYQQALGQGPQFIFQYYEEEERQRGNFPDRFSGHQFPNYSSELNVNALLLGDSALYLCASSLGLLETQYFGPGTRLLVL.

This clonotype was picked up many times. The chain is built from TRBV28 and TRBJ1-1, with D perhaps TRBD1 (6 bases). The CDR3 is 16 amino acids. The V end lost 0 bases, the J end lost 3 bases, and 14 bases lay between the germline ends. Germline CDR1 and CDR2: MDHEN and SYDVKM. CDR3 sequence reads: CASSLWRGGPYTEAFF. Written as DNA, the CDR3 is TGTGCCAGCAGTTTATGGAGGGGGGGGCCCTACACTGAAGCTTTCTTT.

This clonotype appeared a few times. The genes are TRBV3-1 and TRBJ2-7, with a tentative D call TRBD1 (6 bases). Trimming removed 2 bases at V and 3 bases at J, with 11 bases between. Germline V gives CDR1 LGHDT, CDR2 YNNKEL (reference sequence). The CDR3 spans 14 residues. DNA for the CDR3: TGTGCCAGCAGCCAACTGGGACAAGTCTACGAGCAGTACTTC. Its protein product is CASSQLGQVYEQYF.

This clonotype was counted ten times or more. The chain's CDR3 is CASSYMPTGRGYYGYTF. The CDR3 DNA reads TGTGCCAGCAGTTATATGCCGACAGGGAGAGGATACTATGGCTACACCTTC. J is TRBJ1-2 and V is TRBV6-5, with 7 bases lining up with TRBD1. The CDR3 consists of 17 residues. Germline V CDR1 and CDR2: MNHEY, SVGAGI. J gave up 3 bases and V 3 bases, and 13 bases lay outside the gene matches.

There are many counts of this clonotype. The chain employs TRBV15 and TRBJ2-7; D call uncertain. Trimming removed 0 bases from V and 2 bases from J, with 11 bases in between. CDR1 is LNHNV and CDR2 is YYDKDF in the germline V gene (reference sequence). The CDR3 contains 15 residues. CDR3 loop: CATSREASPTYEQYF. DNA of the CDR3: TGTGCCACCAGCAGAGAGGCCAGTCCCACCTACGAGCAGTACTTC.

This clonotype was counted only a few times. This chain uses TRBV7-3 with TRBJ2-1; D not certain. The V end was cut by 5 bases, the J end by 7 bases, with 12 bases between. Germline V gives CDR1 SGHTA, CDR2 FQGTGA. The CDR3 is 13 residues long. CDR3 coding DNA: TGTGCCAGCAGCCCCGCCTACGGGAATGAGCAGTTCTTC. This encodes CASSPAYGNEQFF. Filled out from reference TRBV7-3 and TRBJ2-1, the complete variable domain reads GAGVSQTPSNKVTEKGKYVELRCDPISGHTALYWYRQSLGQGPEFLIYFQGTGAADDSGLPNDRFFAVRPEGSVSTLKIQRTERGDSAVYLCASSPAYGNEQFFGPGTRLTVL.

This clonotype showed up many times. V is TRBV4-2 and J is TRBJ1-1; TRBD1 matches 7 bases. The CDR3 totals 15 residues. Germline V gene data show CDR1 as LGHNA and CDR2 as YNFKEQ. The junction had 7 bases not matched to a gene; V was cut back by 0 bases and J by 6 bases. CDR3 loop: CASSQEAGGGPEAFF. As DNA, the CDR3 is TGTGCCAGCAGCCAAGAAGCAGGGGGAGGGCCTGAAGCTTTCTTT.

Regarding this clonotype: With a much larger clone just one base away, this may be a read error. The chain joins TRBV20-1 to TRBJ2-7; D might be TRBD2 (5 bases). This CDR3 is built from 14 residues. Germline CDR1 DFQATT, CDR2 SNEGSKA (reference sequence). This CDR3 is CSASIRGRSYGQYF. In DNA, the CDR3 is TGCAGTGCTAGTATACGGGGTCGTTCCTACGGGCAGTACTTC.

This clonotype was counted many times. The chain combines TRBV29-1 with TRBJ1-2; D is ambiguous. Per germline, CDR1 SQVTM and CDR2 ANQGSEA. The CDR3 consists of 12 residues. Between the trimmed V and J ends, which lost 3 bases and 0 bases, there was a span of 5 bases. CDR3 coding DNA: TGCAGCGTTGATGGGTCTAACTATGGCTACACCTTC. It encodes CSVDGSNYGYTF.

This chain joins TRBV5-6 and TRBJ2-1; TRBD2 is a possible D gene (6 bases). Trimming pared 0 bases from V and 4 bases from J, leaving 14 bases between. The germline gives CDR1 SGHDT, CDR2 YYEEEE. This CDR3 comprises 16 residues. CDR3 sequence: CASSLVRRGAYNEQFF. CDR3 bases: TGTGCCAGCAGCTTGGTTAGGCGCGGGGCGTACAATGAGCAGTTCTTC.

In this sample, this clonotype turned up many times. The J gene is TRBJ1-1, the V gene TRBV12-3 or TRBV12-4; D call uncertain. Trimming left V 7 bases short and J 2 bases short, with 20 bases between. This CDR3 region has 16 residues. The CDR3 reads CASTPSRRASNTEAFF. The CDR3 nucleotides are TGTGCCAGCACCCCCTCACGCCGGGCGAGCAACACTGAAGCTTTCTTT.

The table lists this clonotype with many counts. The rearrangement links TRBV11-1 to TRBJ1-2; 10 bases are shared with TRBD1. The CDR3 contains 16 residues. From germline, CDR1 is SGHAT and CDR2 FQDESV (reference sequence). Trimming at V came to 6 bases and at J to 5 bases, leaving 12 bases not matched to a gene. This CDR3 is CASSSRRDRGRYGYTF. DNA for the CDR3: TGTGCCAGCAGTTCGCGTCGGGACAGGGGACGATATGGCTACACCTTC.

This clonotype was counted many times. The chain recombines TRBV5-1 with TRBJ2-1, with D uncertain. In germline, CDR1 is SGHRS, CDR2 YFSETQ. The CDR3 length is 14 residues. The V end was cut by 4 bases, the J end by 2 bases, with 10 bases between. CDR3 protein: CASSTIDTYNEQFF. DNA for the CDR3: TGCGCCAGCAGCACCATCGACACCTACAATGAGCAGTTCTTC. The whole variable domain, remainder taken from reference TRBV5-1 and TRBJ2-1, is KAGVTQTPRYLIKTRGQQVTLSCSPISGHRSVSWYQQTPGQGLQFLFEYFSETQRNKGNFPGRFSGRQFSNSRSEMNVSTLELGDSALYLCASSTIDTYNEQFFGPGTRLTVL.

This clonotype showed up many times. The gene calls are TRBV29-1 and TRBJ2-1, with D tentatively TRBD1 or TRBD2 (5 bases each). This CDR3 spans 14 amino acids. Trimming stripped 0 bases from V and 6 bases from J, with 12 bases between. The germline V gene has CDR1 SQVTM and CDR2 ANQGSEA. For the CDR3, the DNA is TGCAGCGTTGAAGAGTGGGGCGGGCGCAATGAGCAGTTCTTC. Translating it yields CSVEEWGGRNEQFF.

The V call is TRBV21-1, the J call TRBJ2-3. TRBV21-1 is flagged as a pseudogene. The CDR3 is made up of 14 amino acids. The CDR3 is CASSKVAGEGTQYF. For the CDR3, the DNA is TGTGCCAGCAGCAAAGTAGCTGGGGAAGGTACGCAGTATTTT.

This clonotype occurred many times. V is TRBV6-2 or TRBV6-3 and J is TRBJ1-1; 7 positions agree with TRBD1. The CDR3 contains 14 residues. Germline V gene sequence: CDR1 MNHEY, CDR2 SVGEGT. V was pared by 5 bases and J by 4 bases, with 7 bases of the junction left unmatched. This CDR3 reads CASSPRQGGTEAFF. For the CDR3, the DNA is TGTGCCAGCAGTCCCCGTCAGGGGGGCACTGAAGCTTTCTTT.

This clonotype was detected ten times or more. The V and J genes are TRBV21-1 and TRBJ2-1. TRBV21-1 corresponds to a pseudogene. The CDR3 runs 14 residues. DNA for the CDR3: TGTGCCAGCAGCAAATTAAAGGGAAGCAATGAGCAGTTCTTC. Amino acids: CASSKLKGSNEQFF.

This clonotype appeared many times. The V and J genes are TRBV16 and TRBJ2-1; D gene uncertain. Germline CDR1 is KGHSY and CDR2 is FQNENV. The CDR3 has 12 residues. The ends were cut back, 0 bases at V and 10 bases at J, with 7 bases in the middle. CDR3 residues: CASSQSMFEQFF. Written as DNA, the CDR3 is TGTGCCAGCAGCCAATCAATGTTCGAGCAGTTCTTC.

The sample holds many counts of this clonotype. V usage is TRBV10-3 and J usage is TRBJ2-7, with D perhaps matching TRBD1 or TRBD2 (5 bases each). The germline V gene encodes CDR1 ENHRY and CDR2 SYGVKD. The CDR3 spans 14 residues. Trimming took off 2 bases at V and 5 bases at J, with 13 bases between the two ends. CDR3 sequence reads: CAISEPGQRNEQYF. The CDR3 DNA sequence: TGTGCCATCAGTGAGCCGGGGCAGAGGAACGAGCAGTACTTC.

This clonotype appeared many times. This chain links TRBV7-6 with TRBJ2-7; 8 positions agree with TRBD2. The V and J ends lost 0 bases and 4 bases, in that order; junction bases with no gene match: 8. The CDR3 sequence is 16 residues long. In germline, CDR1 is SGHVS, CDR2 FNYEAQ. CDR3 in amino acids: CASSLARAGGGYEQYF. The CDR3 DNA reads TGTGCCAGCAGCTTAGCGCGGGCCGGCGGGGGGTACGAGCAGTACTTC. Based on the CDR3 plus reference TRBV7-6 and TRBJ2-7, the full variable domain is GAGVSQSPRYKVTKRGQDVALRCDPISGHVSLYWYRQALGQGPEFLTYFNYEAQQDKSGLPNDRFSAERPEGSISTLTIQRTEQRDSAMYRCASSLARAGGGYEQYFGPGTRLTVT.

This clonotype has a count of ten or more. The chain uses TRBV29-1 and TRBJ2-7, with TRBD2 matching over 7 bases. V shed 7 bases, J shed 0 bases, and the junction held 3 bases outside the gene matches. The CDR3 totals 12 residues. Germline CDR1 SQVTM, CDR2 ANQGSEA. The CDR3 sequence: CSARLASYEQYF. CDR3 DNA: TGCAGCGCCCGACTAGCCTCCTACGAGCAGTACTTC.

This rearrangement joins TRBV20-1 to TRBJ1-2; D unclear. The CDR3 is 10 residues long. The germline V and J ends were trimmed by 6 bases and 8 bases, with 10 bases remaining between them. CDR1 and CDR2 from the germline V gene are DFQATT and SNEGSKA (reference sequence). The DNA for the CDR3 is TGCAGTGCCAAGGTCTGGGGCTACACCTTC. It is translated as CSAKVWGYTF.

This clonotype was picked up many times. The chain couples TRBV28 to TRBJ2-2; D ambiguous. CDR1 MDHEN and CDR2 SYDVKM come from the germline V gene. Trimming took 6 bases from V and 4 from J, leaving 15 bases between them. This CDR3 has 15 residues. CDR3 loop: CASSSSLHSTGELFF. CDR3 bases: TGTGCCAGCAGCTCCTCCCTCCACTCCACCGGGGAGCTGTTTTTT. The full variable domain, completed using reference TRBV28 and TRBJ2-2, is DVKVTQSSRYLVKRTGEKVFLECVQDMDHENMFWYRQDPGLGLRLIYFSYDVKMKEKGDIPEGYSVSREKKERFSLILESASTNQTSMYLCASSSSLHSTGELFFGEGSRLTVL.